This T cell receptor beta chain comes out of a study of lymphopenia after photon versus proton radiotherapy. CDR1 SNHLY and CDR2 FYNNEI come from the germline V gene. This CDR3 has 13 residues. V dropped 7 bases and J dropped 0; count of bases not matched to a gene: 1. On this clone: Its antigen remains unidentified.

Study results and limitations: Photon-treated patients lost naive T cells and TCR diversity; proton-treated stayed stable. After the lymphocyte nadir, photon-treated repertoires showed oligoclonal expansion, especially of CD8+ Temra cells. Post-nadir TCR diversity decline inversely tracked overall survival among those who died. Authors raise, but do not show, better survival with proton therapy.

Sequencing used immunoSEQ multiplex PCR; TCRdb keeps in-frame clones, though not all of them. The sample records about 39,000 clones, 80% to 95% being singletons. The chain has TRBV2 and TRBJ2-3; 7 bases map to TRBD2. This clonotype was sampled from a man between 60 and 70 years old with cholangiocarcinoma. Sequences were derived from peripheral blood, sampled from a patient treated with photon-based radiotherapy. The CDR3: CASMGGSTDTQYF. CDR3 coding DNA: TGTGCCAGCATGGGGGGGAGCACAGATACGCAGTATTTT.